This passage covers 14 T cell receptor beta chains from one sample sequenced in a study of read filtering for tumor transcriptome and immune sequencing. This library used roughly 400 ng RNA and molecular barcoded adaptors spanning alpha/delta and beta/gamma chains. Via MiXCR, TCRdb re-called the reads, giving one row per CDR3 protein. Of tens of thousands of distinct CDR3 sequences listed, roughly 20% are singletons. Input material: a population of CD138-negative cells sorted from bone marrow. The receptor set was obtained from a donor over 35 with multiple myeloma.

Of note for this clonotype: Its ends do not fully match the called genes, so a read error is possible. This rearrangement joins TRBV7-6 to TRBJ2-6; 8 bases are shared with TRBD2. The CDR3 totals 15 residues. Germline CDR1 and CDR2: SGHVS and FNYEAQ. Here the CDR3 reads CASSSQGSGANILTF. In DNA, the CDR3 is TGTGCCAGCAGCTCACAGGGTAGCGGGGCCAACATCCTGACTTTC.

This clonotype was observed many times. This chain links TRBV7-6 with TRBJ1-1, with unresolved D. The CDR3 spans 13 residues. Trimming pared 5 bases from V and 1 base from J, leaving 8 bases between. Germline V gene sequence: CDR1 SGHVS, CDR2 FNYEAQ. The CDR3 bases are TGTGCCAGCAGCCTCCTACAGAACACTGAAGCTTTCTTT. It yields the protein CASSLLQNTEAFF.

Many counts were recorded for this clonotype. The chain is built from TRBV28 and TRBJ1-1, with D unresolved. The CDR3 spans 14 residues. From germline, CDR1 is MDHEN and CDR2 SYDVKM. V dropped 5 bases and J dropped 5 bases, with 15 bases sitting between them. The CDR3: CASSPRGLGTEAFF. The CDR3 DNA sequence: TGTGCCAGCAGTCCTAGAGGGCTGGGAACTGAAGCTTTCTTT. The full variable domain, rest sourced from reference TRBV28 and TRBJ1-1, is DVKVTQSSRYLVKRTGEKVFLECVQDMDHENMFWYRQDPGLGLRLIYFSYDVKMKEKGDIPEGYSVSREKKERFSLILESASTNQTSMYLCASSPRGLGTEAFFGQGTRLTVV.

This clonotype occurred a few times. V usage is TRBV19 and J usage is TRBJ2-1; the D is unclear. V shed 1 base and J shed 0 bases, with 7 bases lying between them. This CDR3 region has 15 residues. CDR1 and CDR2 (germline): LNHDA, SQIVND (reference sequence). Here the CDR3 DNA reads TGTGCCAGTAGTATAGGGCAGAGCTCCTACAATGAGCAGTTCTTC. It codes for CASSIGQSSYNEQFF.

This clonotype occurred many times. One end of the junction varies from germline; a read error may be responsible. This sequence joins TRBV6-1 and TRBJ2-7, with 8 nucleotides matching TRBD2. CDR1 and CDR2 from the germline V gene are MNHNS and SASEGT. CDR3 length: 12 residues. CDR3 residues: CASSLDSGSRNF. The CDR3 coding sequence is TGTGCCAGCAGTCTGGACAGCGGGAGTCGTAACTTC.

This clonotype was seen repeatedly, ten times or more. The chain combines TRBV6-1 with TRBJ2-7; D gene ambiguous. V was trimmed by 2 bases and J by 3 bases, leaving 8 bases between them. Germline values: CDR1 MNHNS, CDR2 SASEGT. This CDR3 is 13 amino acids long. The CDR3 protein is CASSEQGDYEQYF. The CDR3 DNA is TGTGCCAGCAGTGAACAAGGAGACTACGAGCAGTACTTC.

V is TRBV3-1 and J is TRBJ1-1; no definite D call. The germline gives CDR1 LGHDT, CDR2 YNNKEL (reference sequence). V lost 2 bases and J 4 bases, leaving 17 bases between the germline ends. This CDR3 region has 16 residues. The DNA of the CDR3 is TGTGCCAGCAGCCAAACCTCCGGAGTTCGTAGCACTGAAGCTTTCTTT. Its translation is CASSQTSGVRSTEAFF.

This clonotype has a handful of counts. The rearrangement links TRBV5-1 to TRBJ1-1; tentatively, D is TRBD1 (5 bases). Trimming pared 0 bases from V and 3 bases from J, leaving 12 bases between. Germline-derived CDR1 and CDR2 are SGHRS and YFSETQ. The CDR3 spans 15 residues. The chain's CDR3 is CASSLGAGLDTEAFF. In DNA form, the CDR3 reads TGCGCCAGCAGCTTGGGAGCGGGACTCGACACTGAAGCTTTCTTT.

This clonotype occurred many times. A read error may produce the germline difference seen at one junction end. The chain combines TRBV20-1 with TRBJ1-1, with D tentatively TRBD1 (6 bases). Germline CDR1 is DFQATT and CDR2 is SNEGSKA (reference sequence). The length of the CDR3 is 14 residues. In DNA, the CDR3 is TGCAGTGCTAGAGATGGACAGTTGAACACTGAAGCTCTCTTT. Its protein product is CSARDGQLNTEALF.

In its sample, this clonotype was seen many times. The V and J genes are TRBV20-1 and TRBJ1-1; possible D gene TRBD1, 5 bases. Per germline, CDR1 DFQATT and CDR2 SNEGSKA (reference sequence). The germline V and J ends were trimmed by 7 bases and 1 base, with 13 bases remaining between them. This CDR3 is built from 13 residues. The CDR3 DNA reads TGCAGTGGGCGATCTGGGGCGAACACTGAAGCTTTCTTT. It encodes CSGRSGANTEAFF.

The gene calls are TRBV29-1 and TRBJ2-1, with D possibly TRBD2 on 5 matching bases. The CDR3 is 14 residues long. Trimming cost V 1 base and J 0 bases, with 7 bases left between them. The germline V gene encodes CDR1 SQVTM and CDR2 ANQGSEA. The CDR3 spells CSVEAGSSYNEQFF. The CDR3 DNA reads as TGCAGCGTTGAAGCGGGAAGCTCCTACAATGAGCAGTTCTTC.

Points on this clonotype: With a much larger clone just one base away, this may be a read error. The CDR3 loop reads CASSLKGTGENNQYF. DNA for the CDR3: TGTGCCAGCAGCTTAAAAGGGACAGGGGAAAACAATCAGTACTTC. The J gene is TRBJ2-4, the V gene TRBV7-3; 10 bases fit TRBD1. The germline gives CDR1 SGHTA, CDR2 FQGTGA. There are 15 residues in the CDR3.

As to this clonotype: A single base separates this from a much larger clone, so it may be a read error. The chain has TRBV7-2 and TRBJ1-4; D not certain. Germline CDR1 is SGHTA and CDR2 is FQGNSA. CDR3 length equals 14 residues. The CDR3 here is CASSLVKANEKLLF. CDR3 in DNA: TGTGCCAGCAGCTTAGTTAAAGCGAATGAAAAACTGCTTTTT.

Concerning this clonotype: This may be a read error, as it is one base from a much larger clone. V usage is TRBV10-1 and J usage is TRBJ2-2, with 11 bases fitting TRBD2. V was pared by 4 bases and J by 9 bases, with 7 bases of the junction left unmatched. The germline V gene has CDR1 WNHNN and CDR2 SYGVQD (reference sequence). The CDR3 loop spans 15 amino acids. The CDR3 sequence: CASSVLAGGTRELFF. CDR3 nucleotide sequence: TGCGCCAGCAGTGTGCTAGCGGGAGGAACCAGGGAGCTGTTTTTT.